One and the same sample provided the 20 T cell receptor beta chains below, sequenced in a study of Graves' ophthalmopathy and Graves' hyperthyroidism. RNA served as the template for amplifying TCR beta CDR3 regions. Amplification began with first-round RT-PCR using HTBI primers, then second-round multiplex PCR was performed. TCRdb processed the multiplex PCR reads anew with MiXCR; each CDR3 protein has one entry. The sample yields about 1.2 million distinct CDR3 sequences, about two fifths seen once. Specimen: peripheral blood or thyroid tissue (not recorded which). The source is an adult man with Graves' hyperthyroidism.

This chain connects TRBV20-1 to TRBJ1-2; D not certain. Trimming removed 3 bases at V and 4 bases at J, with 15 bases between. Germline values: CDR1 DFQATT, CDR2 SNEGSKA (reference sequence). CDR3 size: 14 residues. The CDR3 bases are TGCAGTGCTAGGCGTCCGGGGATAGGCTATGGCTACACCTTC. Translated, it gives CSARRPGIGYGYTF.

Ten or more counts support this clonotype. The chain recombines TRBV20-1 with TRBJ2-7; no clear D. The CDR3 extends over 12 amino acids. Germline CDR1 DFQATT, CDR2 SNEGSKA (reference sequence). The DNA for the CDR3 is TGCAGCGCCGGGCAGGCGGTCTACGAGCAGTACTTC. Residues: CSAGQAVYEQYF.

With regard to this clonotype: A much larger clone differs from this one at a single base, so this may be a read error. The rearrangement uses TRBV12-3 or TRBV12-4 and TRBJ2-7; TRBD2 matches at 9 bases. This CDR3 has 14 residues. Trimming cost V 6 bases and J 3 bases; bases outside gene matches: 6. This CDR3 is CASSLTSGDYEQYF. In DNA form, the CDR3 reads TGTGCCAGCAGCCTGACTAGCGGCGACTACGAGCAGTACTTC.

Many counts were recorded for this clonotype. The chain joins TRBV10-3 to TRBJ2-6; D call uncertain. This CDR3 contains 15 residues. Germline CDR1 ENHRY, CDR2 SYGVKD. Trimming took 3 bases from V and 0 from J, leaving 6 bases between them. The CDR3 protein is CAISDTASGANVLTF. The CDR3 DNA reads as TGTGCCATCAGTGACACAGCCTCTGGGGCCAACGTCCTGACTTTC.

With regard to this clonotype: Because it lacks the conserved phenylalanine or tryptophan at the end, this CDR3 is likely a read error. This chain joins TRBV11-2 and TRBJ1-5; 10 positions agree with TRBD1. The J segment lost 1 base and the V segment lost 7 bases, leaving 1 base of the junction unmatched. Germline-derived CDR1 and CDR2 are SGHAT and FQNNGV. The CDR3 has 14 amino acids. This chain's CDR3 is CASKGQGSNQPQHS. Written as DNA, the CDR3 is TGTGCCAGCAAGGGACAGGGGAGCAATCAGCCCCAGCATTCA.

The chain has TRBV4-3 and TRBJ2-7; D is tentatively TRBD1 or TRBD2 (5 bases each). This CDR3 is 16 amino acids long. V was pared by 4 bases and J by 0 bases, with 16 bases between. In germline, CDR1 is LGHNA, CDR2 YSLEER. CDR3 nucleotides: TGCGCCAGCAGCCTGGGTACGGGGACGGGCTCCTACGAGCAGTACTTC. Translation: CASSLGTGTGSYEQYF.

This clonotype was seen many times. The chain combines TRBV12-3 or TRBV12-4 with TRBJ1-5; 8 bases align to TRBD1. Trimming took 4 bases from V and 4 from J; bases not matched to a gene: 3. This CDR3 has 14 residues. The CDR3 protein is CASSYGTGNQPQHF. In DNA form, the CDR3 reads TGTGCCAGCAGTTACGGGACAGGAAATCAGCCCCAGCATTTT.

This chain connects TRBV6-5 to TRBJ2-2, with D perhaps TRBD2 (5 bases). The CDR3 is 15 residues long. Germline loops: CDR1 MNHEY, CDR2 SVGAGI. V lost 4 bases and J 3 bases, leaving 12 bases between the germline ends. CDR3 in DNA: TGTGCCAGCAGTTTGCGACTACCAGACACCGGGGAGCTGTTTTTT. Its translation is CASSLRLPDTGELFF.

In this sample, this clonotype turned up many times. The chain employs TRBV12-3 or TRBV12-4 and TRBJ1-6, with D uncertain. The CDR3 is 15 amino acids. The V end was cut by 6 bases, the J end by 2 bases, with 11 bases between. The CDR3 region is CASRRSGTYNSPLHF. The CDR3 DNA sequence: TGTGCCAGCAGGCGAAGTGGCACCTATAATTCACCCCTCCACTTT.

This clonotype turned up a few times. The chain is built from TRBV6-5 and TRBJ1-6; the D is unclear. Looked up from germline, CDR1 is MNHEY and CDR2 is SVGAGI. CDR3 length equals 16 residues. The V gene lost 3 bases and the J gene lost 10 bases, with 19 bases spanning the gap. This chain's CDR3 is CASSYLLVGKGSPLHF. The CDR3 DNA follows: TGTGCCAGCAGTTATCTCCTCGTGGGCAAAGGGTCACCCCTCCACTTT.

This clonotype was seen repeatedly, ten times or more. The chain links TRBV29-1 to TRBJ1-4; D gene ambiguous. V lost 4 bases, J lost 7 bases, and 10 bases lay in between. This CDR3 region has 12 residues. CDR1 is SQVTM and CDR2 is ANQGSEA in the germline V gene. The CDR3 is CSVGDTSEKLFF. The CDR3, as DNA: TGCAGCGTTGGAGACACTTCTGAAAAACTGTTTTTT.

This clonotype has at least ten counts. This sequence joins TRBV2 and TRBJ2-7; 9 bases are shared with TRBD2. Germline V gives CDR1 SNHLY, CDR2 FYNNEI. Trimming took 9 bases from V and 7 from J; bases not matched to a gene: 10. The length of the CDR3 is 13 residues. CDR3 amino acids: CASLASGTGEQYF. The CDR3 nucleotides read TGTGCCAGTTTGGCTAGCGGGACGGGGGAGCAGTACTTC.

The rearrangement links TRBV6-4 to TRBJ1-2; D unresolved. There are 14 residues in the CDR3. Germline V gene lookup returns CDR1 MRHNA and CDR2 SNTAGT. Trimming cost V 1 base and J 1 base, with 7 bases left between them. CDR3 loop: CASSDLWINYGYTF. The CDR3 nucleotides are TGTGCCAGCAGTGACTTGTGGATTAACTATGGCTACACCTTC.

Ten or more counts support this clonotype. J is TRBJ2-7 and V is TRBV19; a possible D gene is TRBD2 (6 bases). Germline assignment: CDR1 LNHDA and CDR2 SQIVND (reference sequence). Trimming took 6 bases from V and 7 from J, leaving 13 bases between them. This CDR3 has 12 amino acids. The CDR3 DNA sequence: TGTGCCAGTAGCCGTATGGGACTGGAGCAGTACTTC. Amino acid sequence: CASSRMGLEQYF.

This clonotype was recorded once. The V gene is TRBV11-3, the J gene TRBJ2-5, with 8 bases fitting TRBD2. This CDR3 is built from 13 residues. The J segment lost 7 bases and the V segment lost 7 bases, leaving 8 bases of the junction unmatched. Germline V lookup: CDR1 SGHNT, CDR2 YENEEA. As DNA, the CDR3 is TGTGCCAGCATGCGTGCCAGCGGGGGGACCCAGTACTTC. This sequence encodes CASMRASGGTQYF.

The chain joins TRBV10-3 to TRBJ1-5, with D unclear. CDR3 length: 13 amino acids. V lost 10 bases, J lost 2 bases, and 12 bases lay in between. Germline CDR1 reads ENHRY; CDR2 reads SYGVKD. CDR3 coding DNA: TGTGCCAGCACACCTCAGGGCAATCAGCCCCAGCATTTT. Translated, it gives CASTPQGNQPQHF.

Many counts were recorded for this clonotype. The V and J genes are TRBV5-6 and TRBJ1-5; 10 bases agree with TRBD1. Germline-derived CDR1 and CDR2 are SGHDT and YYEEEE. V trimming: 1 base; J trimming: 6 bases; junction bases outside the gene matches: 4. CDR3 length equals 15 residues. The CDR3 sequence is CASSLRTGGSQPQHF. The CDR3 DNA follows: TGTGCCAGCAGCTTGCGGACAGGGGGGAGTCAGCCCCAGCATTTT. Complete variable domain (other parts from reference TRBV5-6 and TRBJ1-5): DAGVTQSPTHLIKTRGQQVTLRCSPKSGHDTVSWYQQALGQGPQFIFQYYEEEERQRGNFPDRFSGHQFPNYSSELNVNALLLGDSALYLCASSLRTGGSQPQHFGDGTRLSIL.

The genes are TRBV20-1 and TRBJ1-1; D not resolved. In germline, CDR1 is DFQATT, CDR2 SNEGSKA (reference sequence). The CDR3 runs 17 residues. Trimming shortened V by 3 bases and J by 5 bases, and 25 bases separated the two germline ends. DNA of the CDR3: TGCAGTGCTAGTCCCCCCCGGGGATGGGGTCTTGGGACTGAAGCTTTCTTT. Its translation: CSASPPRGWGLGTEAFF.

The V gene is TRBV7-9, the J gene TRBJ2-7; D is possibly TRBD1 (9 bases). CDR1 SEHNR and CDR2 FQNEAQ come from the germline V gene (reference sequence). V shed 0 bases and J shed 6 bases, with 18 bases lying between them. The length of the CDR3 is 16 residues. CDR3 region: CASSLARGGQGPEQYF. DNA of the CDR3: TGTGCCAGCAGCTTAGCCCGGGGGGGACAGGGCCCCGAGCAGTACTTC. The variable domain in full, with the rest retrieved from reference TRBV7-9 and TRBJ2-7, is DTGVSQNPRHKITKRGQNVTFRCDPISEHNRLYWYRQTLGQGPEFLTYFQNEAQLEKSRLLSDRFSAERPKGSFSTLEIQRTEQGDSAMYLCASSLARGGQGPEQYFGPGTRLTVT.

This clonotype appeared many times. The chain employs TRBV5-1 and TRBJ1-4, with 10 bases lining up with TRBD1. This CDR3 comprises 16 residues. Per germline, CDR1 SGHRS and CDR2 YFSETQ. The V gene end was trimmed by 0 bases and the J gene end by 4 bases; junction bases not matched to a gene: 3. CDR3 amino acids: CASSLGTGGSNEKLFF. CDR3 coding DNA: TGCGCCAGCAGCTTGGGGACAGGGGGGAGTAATGAAAAACTGTTTTTT.